The clone carrying this T cell receptor (beta chain) occurred a few times. Measured with immunoSEQ multiplex PCR; TCRdb has only the in-frame clones, and not every one. The table has about 2.4 million clones, 90% to 95% seen once. This entry is derived from a study of shared clonotypes between healthy human individuals. V gave up 2 bases and J gave up 7 bases, with 9 bases separating them. Germline CDR1 and CDR2: ENHRY and SYGVKD. This CDR3 comprises 13 residues. Sequenced input: naive CD4+ T cells from PBMCs. The subset denotes: CD45RA+ positively selected. The TCR was taken from a man aged 18 to 29 in good health. Some clones in this sample may be carry-over from other donors' samples. This chain uses TRBV10-3 with TRBJ1-5; D is uncertain. This CDR3 reads CAISEGPVQPQHF. CDR3 coding DNA: TGTGCCATCAGTGAGGGCCCTGTGCAGCCCCAGCATTTT.